The 12 T cell receptor beta chains in this list originate from one sample, sequenced in a study of blood T cell repertoires in COVID-19. Clones were read by immunoSEQ multiplex PCR, and TCRdb kept only the in-frame ones, dropping some. The sample shows 75,000 to 95,000 clones, 80% to 90% of them seen only once. Sequencing was performed on peripheral blood. All receptors derive from a man in his sixties with acute or convalescent COVID-19.

The V gene is TRBV20-1, the J gene TRBJ2-5, with D maybe TRBD1 (5 bases). This CDR3 has 11 residues. Germline V lookup: CDR1 DFQATT, CDR2 SNEGSKA (reference sequence). V shed 2 bases and J shed 4 bases, with 5 bases lying between them. CDR3 residues: CSARTGETQYF. CDR3 sequence (DNA): TGCAGTGCTAGAACAGGAGAGACCCAGTACTTC.

The V call is TRBV29-1, the J call TRBJ1-5, with D possibly being TRBD1 (6 bases). Germline V CDR1 and CDR2: SQVTM, ANQGSEA. The V gene lost 4 bases and the J gene lost 3 bases, with 7 bases spanning the gap. CDR3 size: 12 residues. The CDR3: CSVGQVNQPQHF. As DNA, the CDR3 is TGCAGCGTTGGACAGGTCAATCAGCCCCAGCATTTT.

This chain connects TRBV29-1 to TRBJ1-1; unclear D gene. Germline V CDR1 and CDR2: SQVTM, ANQGSEA. The V end lost 7 bases, the J end lost 7 bases, and 13 bases lay between the germline ends. The CDR3 is 11 amino acids. CDR3 residues: CSDREGGEAFF. The CDR3 DNA reads as TGCAGCGACCGGGAAGGCGGTGAAGCTTTCTTT. Supplemented by reference TRBV29-1 and TRBJ1-1, the full variable domain reads SAVISQKPSRDICQRGTSLTIQCQVDSQVTMMFWYRQQPGQSLTLIATANQGSEATYESGFVIDKFPISRPNLTFSTLTVSNMSPEDSSIYLCSDREGGEAFFGQGTRLTVV.

V is TRBV7-9 and J is TRBJ1-3; D is possibly TRBD1 (6 bases). Germline-derived CDR1 and CDR2 are SEHNR and FQNEAQ (reference sequence). The CDR3 totals 18 residues. V was clipped by 0 bases and J by 0 bases, with 15 bases between them. The CDR3: CASSLATSRDNSGNTIYF. In DNA, the CDR3 is TGTGCCAGCAGCTTAGCAACATCCCGGGACAACTCTGGAAACACCATATATTTT.

The rearrangement links TRBV16 to TRBJ1-4; D is uncertain. Trimming stripped 1 base from V and 8 bases from J, with 11 bases between. Looked up from germline, CDR1 is KGHSY and CDR2 is FQNENV. The length of the CDR3 is 14 residues. Here the CDR3 DNA reads TGTGCCAGCAGCCAATTGGGAGACGGCGAAAAACTGTTTTTT. Translation gives CASSQLGDGEKLFF.

V usage is TRBV14 and J usage is TRBJ1-4; TRBD1 matches at 10 bases. The CDR3 is made up of 17 amino acids. Trimming at V came to 8 bases and at J to 7 bases, leaving 16 bases not matched to a gene. The germline CDR1 and CDR2 sequences are SGHDN and FVKESK. The CDR3 here is CASAFQFGQGEGEKLFF. The CDR3 DNA reads as TGTGCCAGCGCCTTCCAATTCGGACAGGGGGAAGGTGAAAAACTGTTTTTT.

The chain employs TRBV29-1 and TRBJ1-2, with a possible D match to TRBD1 (5 bases). This CDR3 spans 15 amino acids. Germline CDR1 is SQVTM and CDR2 is ANQGSEA. The ends were cut back, 1 base at V and 0 bases at J, with 12 bases in the middle. The CDR3 nucleotides read TGCAGCGTTGAAGCTCAGGGCCGCACTAACTATGGCTACACCTTC. This gives the protein CSVEAQGRTNYGYTF. Supplemented by reference TRBV29-1 and TRBJ1-2, the full variable domain reads SAVISQKPSRDICQRGTSLTIQCQVDSQVTMMFWYRQQPGQSLTLIATANQGSEATYESGFVIDKFPISRPNLTFSTLTVSNMSPEDSSIYLCSVEAQGRTNYGYTFGSGTRLTVV.

The chain combines TRBV5-5 with TRBJ1-1, with 7 nucleotides matching TRBD1. Trimming at V came to 1 base and at J to 8 bases, leaving 5 bases not matched to a gene. CDR1 is SGHKS and CDR2 is YYEKEE in the germline V gene (reference sequence). The CDR3 runs to 13 residues. The CDR3 bases are TGTGCCAGCAGCTTGCTAGGACAGGCCGAAGCTTTCTTT. The encoded protein is CASSLLGQAEAFF.

The gene calls are TRBV9 and TRBJ1-1; D not resolved. This CDR3 region has 14 residues. V was trimmed by 3 bases and J by 3 bases, leaving 12 bases between them. Per germline, CDR1 SGDLS and CDR2 YYNGEE. In DNA, the CDR3 is TGTGCCAGCAGCGCGCGGTGGGAGGACACTGAAGCTTTCTTT. Amino acid sequence: CASSARWEDTEAFF.

This sequence joins TRBV12-3 or TRBV12-4 and TRBJ2-7; 7 bases are shared with TRBD1. The CDR3 contains 12 residues. Unmatched junction bases numbered 7, after V lost 6 bases and J lost 8 bases. This CDR3 is CASSRDSPKQYV. The DNA of the CDR3 is TGTGCCAGCAGCAGGGACAGTCCAAAGCAGTACGTC.

The chain joins TRBV10-3 to TRBJ1-1, with 7 bases matching TRBD1. The V gene's germline CDR1 is ENHRY and CDR2 SYGVKD. The CDR3 runs to 13 residues. V lost 7 bases to trimming and J lost 8 bases; unmatched junction nucleotides: 10. The DNA for the CDR3 is TGTGCCATCAAATCGACAGGGTCCTCGGAAGCTTTCTTT. Translation gives CAIKSTGSSEAFF.

This clone has just one count. This chain uses TRBV11-2 with TRBJ2-5; 7 bases are a match to TRBD1. The V segment lost 5 bases and the J segment 0 bases; nucleotides outside the gene matches: 9. The CDR3 is 16 amino acids. Germline CDR1 is SGHAT and CDR2 is FQNNGV. CDR3 in DNA: TGTGCCAGCAGCCCCTCAGGGGGATGGGACCAAGAGACCCAGTACTTC. Translated: CASSPSGGWDQETQYF.